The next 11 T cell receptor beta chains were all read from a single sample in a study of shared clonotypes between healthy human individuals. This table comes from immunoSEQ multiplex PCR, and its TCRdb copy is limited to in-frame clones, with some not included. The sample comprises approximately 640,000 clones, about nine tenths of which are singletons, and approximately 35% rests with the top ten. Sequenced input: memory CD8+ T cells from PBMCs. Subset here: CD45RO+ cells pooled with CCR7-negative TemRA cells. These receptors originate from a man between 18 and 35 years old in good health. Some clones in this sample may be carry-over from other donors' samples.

The CDR3 is CASSPYRGVKNIQYF. The CDR3 DNA is TGTGCCAGTAGTCCGTACAGGGGAGTCAAAAACATTCAGTACTTC. The V call is TRBV19, the J call TRBJ2-4; TRBD1 matches at 7 bases. The V and J ends lost 5 bases and 3 bases, in that order; junction bases with no gene match: 7. This CDR3 is built from 15 residues. CDR1 and CDR2 from the germline V gene are LNHDA and SQIVND (reference sequence).

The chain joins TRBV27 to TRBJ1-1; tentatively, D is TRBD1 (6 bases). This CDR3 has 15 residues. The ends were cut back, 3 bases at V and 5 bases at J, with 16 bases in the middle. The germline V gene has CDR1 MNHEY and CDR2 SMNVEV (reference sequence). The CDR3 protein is CASSFSVTGATEAFF. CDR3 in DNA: TGTGCCAGCAGTTTCTCCGTGACGGGGGCAACTGAAGCTTTCTTT.

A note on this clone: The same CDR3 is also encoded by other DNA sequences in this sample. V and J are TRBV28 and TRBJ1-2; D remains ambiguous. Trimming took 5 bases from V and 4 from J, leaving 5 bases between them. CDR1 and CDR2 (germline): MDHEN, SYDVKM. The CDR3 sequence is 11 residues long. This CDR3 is CASSLSYGYTF. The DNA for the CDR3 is TGTGCCAGCAGTCTCTCCTATGGCTACACCTTC.

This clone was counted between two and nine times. CDR3 amino acids: CASSLTRSSTGAVSYGYTF. Here the CDR3 DNA reads TGTGCCAGCAGTTTGACGAGGAGCAGCACAGGGGCAGTTAGCTATGGCTACACCTTC. The chain is built from TRBV27 and TRBJ1-2, with 7 nucleotides matching TRBD1. Trimming took 3 bases from V and 4 from J; bases not matched to a gene: 20. Germline CDR1 is MNHEY and CDR2 is SMNVEV (reference sequence). The CDR3 runs 19 residues.

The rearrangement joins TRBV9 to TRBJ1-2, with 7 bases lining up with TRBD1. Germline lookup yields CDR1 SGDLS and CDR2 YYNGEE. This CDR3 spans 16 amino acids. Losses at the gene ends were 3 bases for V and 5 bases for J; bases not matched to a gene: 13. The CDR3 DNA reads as TGTGCCAGCAGCGAGGGGCCAATGACAGGGCGGTATGGCTACACCTTC. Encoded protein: CASSEGPMTGRYGYTF.

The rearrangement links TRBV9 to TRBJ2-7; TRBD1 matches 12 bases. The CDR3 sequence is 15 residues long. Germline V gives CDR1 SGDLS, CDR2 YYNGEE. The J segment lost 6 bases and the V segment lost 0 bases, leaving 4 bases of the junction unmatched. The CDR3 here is CASSVGGDRGREQYF. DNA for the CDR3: TGTGCCAGCAGCGTAGGAGGGGACAGGGGGCGCGAGCAGTACTTC.

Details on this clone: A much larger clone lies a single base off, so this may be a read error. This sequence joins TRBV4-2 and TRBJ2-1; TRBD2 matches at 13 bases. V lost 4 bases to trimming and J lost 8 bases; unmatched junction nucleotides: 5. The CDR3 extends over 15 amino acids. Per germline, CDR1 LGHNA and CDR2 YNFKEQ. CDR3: CASSPRTSGSDEQFF. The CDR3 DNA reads TGTGCCAGCAGCCCCCGGACTAGCGGGAGTGATGAGCAGTTCTTC.

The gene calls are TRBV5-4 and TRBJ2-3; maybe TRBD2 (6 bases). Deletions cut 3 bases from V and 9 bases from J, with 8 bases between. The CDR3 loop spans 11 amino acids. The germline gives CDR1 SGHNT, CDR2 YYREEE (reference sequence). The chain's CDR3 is CASSSGETQYF. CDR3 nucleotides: TGTGCCAGCAGCTCGGGAGAGACGCAGTATTTT.

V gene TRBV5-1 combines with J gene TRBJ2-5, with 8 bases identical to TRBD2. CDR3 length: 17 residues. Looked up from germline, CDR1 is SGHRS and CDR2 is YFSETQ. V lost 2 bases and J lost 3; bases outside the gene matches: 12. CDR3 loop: CASSFGGYTGGEETQYF. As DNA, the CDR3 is TGCGCCAGCAGCTTTGGTGGTTATACGGGAGGGGAAGAGACCCAGTACTTC.

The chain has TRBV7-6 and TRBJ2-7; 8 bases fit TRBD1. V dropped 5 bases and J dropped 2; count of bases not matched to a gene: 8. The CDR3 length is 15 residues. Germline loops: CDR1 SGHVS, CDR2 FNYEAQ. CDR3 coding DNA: TGTGCCAGCAGCCCCGACAGGGGCCAGACCTACGAGCAGTACTTC. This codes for CASSPDRGQTYEQYF.

CDR3 nucleotide sequence: TGTGCCAGCAGTTTATTTGGGACAGGAGCGGCCTACGAGCAGTACTTC. Encoded protein: CASSLFGTGAAYEQYF. This chain joins TRBV28 and TRBJ2-5; 8 bases line up with TRBD1. The J call may be mistaken, given a closer DNA end match to TRBJ2-7. In germline, CDR1 is MDHEN, CDR2 SYDVKM. This CDR3 is built from 16 residues.